This TCR beta chain derives from a study of blood T cells in healthy people across ages. Primers used in a second PCR of roughly 7 to 12 cycles were a sample-barcoded 5' primer and a J-beta primer mix. TCRdb redid the calling of the 5' RACE reads with MiXCR, one entry per CDR3 protein. The table lists 1.8 million or so distinct CDR3 sequences, approximately 39% of them singletons. V shed 3 bases and J shed 4 bases, with 12 bases lying between them. The CDR3 runs 14 residues. CDR1 LGHDT and CDR2 YNNKEL come from the germline V gene (reference sequence). The sequence was obtained from a human donor in good health. This rearrangement joins TRBV3-1 to TRBJ1-2, with TRBD1 as a possible D gene (5 bases). Material: blood. This CDR3 reads CASSQPRQTYGYTF. DNA of the CDR3: TGTGCCAGCAGCCAGCCTCGACAGACCTATGGCTACACCTTC. Supplemented by reference TRBV3-1 and TRBJ1-2, the full variable domain reads DTAVSQTPKYLVTQMGNDKSIKCEQNLGHDTMYWYKQDSKKFLKIMFSYNNKELIINETVPNRFSPKSPDKAHLNLHINSLELGDSAVYFCASSQPRQTYGYTFGSGTRLTVV.